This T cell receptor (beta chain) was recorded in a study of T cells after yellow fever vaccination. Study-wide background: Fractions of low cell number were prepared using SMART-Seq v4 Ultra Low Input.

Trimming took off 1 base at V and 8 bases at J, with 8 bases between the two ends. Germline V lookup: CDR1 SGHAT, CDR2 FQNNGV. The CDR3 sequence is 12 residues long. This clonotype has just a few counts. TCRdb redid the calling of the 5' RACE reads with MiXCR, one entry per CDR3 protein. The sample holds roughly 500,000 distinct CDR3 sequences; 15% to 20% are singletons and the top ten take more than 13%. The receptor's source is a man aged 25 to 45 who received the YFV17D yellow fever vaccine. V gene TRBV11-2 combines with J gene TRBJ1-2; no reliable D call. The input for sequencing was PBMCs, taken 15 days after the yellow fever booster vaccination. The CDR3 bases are TGTGCCAGCAGCTTAGTAGGATCGGGCTACACCTTC. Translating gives CASSLVGSGYTF.